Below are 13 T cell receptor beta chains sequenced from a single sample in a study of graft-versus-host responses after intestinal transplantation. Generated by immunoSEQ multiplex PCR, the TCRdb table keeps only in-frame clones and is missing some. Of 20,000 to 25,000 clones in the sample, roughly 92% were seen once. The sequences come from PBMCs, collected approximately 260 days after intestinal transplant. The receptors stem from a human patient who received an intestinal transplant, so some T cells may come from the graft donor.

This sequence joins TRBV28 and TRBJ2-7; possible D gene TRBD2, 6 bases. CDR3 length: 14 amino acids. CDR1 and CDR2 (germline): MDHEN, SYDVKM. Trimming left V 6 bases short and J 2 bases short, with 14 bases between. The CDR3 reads CASSPSGETYEQYF. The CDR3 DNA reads TGTGCCAGCAGCCCCTCGGGGGAAACCTACGAGCAGTACTTC.

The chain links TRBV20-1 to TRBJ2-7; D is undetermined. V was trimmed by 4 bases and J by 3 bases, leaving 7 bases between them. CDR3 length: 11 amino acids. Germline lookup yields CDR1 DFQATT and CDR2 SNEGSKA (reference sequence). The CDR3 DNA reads TGCAGTGCTACGAGGCTCTACGAGCAGTACTTC. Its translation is CSATRLYEQYF.

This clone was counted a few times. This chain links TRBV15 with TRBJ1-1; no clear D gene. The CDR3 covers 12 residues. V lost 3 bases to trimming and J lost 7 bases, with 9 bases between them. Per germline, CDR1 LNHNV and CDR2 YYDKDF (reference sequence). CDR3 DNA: TGTGCCACCAGCAGGTCCGGCTATGAAGCTTTCTTT. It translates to CATSRSGYEAFF.

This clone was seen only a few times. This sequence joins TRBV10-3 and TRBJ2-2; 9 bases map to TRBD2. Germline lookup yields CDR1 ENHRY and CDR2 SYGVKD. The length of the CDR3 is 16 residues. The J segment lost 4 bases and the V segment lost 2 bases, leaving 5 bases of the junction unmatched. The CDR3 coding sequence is TGTGCCATCAGTGAGCCGCGGGAGGGCATCACCGGGGAGCTGTTTTTT. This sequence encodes CAISEPREGITGELFF.

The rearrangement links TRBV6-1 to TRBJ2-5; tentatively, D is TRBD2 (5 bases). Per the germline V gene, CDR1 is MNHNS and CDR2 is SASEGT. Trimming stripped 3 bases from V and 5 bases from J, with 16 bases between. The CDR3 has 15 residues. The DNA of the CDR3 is TGTGCCAGCAGTGACGGACTGAAGAGGTGGGAGACCCAGTACTTC. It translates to CASSDGLKRWETQYF.

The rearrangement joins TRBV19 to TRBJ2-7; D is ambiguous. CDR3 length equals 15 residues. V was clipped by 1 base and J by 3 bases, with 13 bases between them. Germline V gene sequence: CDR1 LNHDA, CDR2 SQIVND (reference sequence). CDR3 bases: TGTGCCAGTAGTATAGGCAGTGGGTTGGTCTACGAGCAGTACTTC. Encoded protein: CASSIGSGLVYEQYF.

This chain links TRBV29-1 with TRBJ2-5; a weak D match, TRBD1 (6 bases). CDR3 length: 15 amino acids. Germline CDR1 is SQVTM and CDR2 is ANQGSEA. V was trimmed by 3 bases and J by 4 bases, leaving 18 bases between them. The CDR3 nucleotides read TGCAGCGTTGATAACTCCTACAGGGTCGGAGAGACCCAGTACTTC. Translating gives CSVDNSYRVGETQYF.

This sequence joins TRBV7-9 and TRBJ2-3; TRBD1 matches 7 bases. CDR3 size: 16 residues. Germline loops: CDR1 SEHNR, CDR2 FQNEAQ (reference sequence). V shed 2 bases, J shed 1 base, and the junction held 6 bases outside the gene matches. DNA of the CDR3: TGTGCCAGCAGCTTAATCGGACAGGACGGCACAGATACGCAGTATTTT. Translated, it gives CASSLIGQDGTDTQYF.

The CDR3 DNA reads as TGTGCCAGCAGCGGAGCAGTTAGCACTGAAGCTTTCTTT. Translating it yields CASSGAVSTEAFF. The chain uses TRBV9 and TRBJ1-1; D gene unclear. CDR1 is SGDLS and CDR2 is YYNGEE in the germline V gene. This CDR3 region has 13 residues. With 3 bases removed from V and 4 bases from J, the gap between germline ends came to 10 bases.

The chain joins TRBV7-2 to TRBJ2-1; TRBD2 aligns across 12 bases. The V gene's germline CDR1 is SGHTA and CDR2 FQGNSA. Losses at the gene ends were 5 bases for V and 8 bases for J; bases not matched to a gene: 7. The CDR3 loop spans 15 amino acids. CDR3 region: CASSTLAGGGDEQFF. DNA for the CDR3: TGTGCCAGCAGCACACTAGCGGGAGGCGGCGATGAGCAGTTCTTC.

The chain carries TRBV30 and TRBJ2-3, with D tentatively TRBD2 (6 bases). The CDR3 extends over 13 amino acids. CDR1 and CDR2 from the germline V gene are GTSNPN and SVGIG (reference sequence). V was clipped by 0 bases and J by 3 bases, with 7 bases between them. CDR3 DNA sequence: TGTGCCTGGAGTGTCGGGAGTACAGATACGCAGTATTTT. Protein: CAWSVGSTDTQYF.

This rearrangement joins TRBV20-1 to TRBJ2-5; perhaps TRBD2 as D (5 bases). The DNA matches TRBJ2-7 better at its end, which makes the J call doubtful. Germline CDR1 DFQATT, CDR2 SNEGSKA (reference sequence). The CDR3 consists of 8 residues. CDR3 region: CGGYEQYF. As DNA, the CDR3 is TGCGGAGGCTACGAGCAGTACTTC.

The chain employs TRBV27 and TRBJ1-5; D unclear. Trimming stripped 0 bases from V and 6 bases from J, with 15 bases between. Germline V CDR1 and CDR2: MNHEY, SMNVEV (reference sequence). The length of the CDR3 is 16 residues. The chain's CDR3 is CASSLSRAGGIQPQHF. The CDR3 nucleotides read TGTGCCAGCAGTTTATCTCGGGCGGGCGGGATTCAGCCCCAGCATTTT.